This TCR beta chain was captured by sequencing in a study of Ad26.COV2.S vaccination and SARS-CoV-2 variants. Overall study findings and caveats: With respect to non-spike TCR breadth, vaccine and placebo recipients were similar.

Germline loops: CDR1 SNHLY, CDR2 FYNNEI. Trimming shortened V by 4 bases and J by 7 bases, and 4 bases separated the two germline ends. CDR3 length equals 10 residues. In this sample, this clone turned up a few times. What it binds is unknown. The data were produced by immunoSEQ multiplex PCR, yet TCRdb's version contains in-frame clones alone and is incomplete. The table has about 400,000 clones, 83% seen once. Sample treatment: roughly 19 received Ad26.COV2.S at low or high dose, single or two shots; roughly 5 received placebo; per-sample allocation not given. The samples date from day 63 after the first vaccine or placebo injection. The donor was a Boston adult aged 18-55 years.

The rearrangement uses TRBV2 and TRBJ1-2; D ambiguous. The source was peripheral blood, collected in a trial of Ad26.COV2.S vaccine versus placebo. This clonotype originated in a person aged 18-65 years who received the Ad26.COV2.S COVID-19 vaccine or a placebo. CDR3 in amino acids: CASSGRGYTF. In nucleotides, the CDR3 is TGTGCCAGCAGTGGGCGTGGCTACACCTTC.